The 27 T cell receptor beta chains below come from one sample, sequenced in a study of blood T cell repertoires in COVID-19. Sequencing used immunoSEQ multiplex PCR; TCRdb keeps in-frame clones, though not all of them. The sample consists of approximately 220,000 clones, roughly 87% of them appearing once. Sequencing was carried out using PBMCs or T cells enriched from blood (not recorded which). These receptors came from a woman aged 25 to 39 with acute COVID-19.

Note on this clone: At one end, the junction sequence differs from germline, possibly due to a read error. This sequence joins TRBV7-7 and TRBJ2-1, with D possibly TRBD2 on 6 matching bases. The CDR3 extends over 13 amino acids. From germline, CDR1 is SSHAT and CDR2 FNYEAQ (reference sequence). The CDR3 coding sequence is TGTGCTAGCAGCTTAGACGGGGGCAATGAGCAGTTCTTC. Amino acids: CASSLDGGNEQFF.

This clone showed up just once. The rearrangement links TRBV7-9 to TRBJ1-1, with D unclear. Looked up from germline, CDR1 is SEHNR and CDR2 is FQNEAQ (reference sequence). The CDR3 contains 13 residues. Trimming left V 1 base short and J 4 bases short, with 7 bases between. The CDR3 here is CASSLERLTEAFF. The DNA of the CDR3 is TGTGCCAGCAGCTTAGAAAGACTCACTGAAGCTTTCTTT.

The chain employs TRBV19 and TRBJ1-5, with D perhaps TRBD1 (5 bases). V was clipped by 5 bases and J by 3 bases, with 14 bases between them. The CDR3 is made up of 15 amino acids. Germline values: CDR1 LNHDA, CDR2 SQIVND (reference sequence). The CDR3 coding sequence is TGTGCCAGTAGTTTCCCCGGGACTAACAATCAGCCCCAGCATTTT. This encodes CASSFPGTNNQPQHF. Full variable domain (outside the CDR3, taken from reference TRBV19 and TRBJ1-5): DGGITQSPKYLFRKEGQNVTLSCEQNLNHDAMYWYRQDPGQGLRLIYYSQIVNDFQKGDIAEGYSVSREKKESFPLTVTSAQKNPTAFYLCASSFPGTNNQPQHFGDGTRLSIL.

The chain links TRBV9 to TRBJ1-1, with 7 nucleotides matching TRBD1. The CDR3 covers 15 residues. Germline assignment: CDR1 SGDLS and CDR2 YYNGEE. V was pared by 1 base and J by 3 bases, with 6 bases of the junction left unmatched. This CDR3 reads CASSVYRGRDTEAFF. The CDR3 DNA sequence: TGTGCCAGCAGCGTATACAGGGGACGGGACACTGAAGCTTTCTTT.

J is TRBJ1-1 and V is TRBV4-3; 8 bases align to TRBD1. Looked up from germline, CDR1 is LGHNA and CDR2 is YSLEER. V lost 4 bases to trimming and J lost 5 bases; unmatched junction nucleotides: 3. The CDR3 length is 13 residues. CDR3 DNA: TGCGCCAGCAGCCGACAGGGGCTGACTGAAGCTTTCTTT. It translates to CASSRQGLTEAFF.

The J gene is TRBJ1-1, the V gene TRBV21-1. TRBV21-1 is described as a pseudogene. The CDR3 is 16 amino acids. Here the CDR3 DNA reads TGTGCCAGCAGCAAACCGGGTAACGTGTGGAACACTGAAGCTTTCTTT. Encoded protein: CASSKPGNVWNTEAFF.

This rearrangement joins TRBV9 to TRBJ1-4; 8 nucleotides match TRBD1. V shed 4 bases, J shed 3 bases, and the junction held 8 bases outside the gene matches. CDR1 is SGDLS, CDR2 YYNGEE, per germline. This CDR3 is built from 16 residues. The CDR3 sequence is CASSSGQGHSNEKLFF. The DNA of the CDR3 is TGTGCCAGCAGCTCAGGACAGGGACATTCTAATGAAAAACTGTTTTTT.

This clone was recorded a few times. The chain joins TRBV11-3 to TRBJ1-5; TRBD1 might be the D (5 bases). The CDR3 runs 14 residues. The ends were cut back, 4 bases at V and 5 bases at J, with 12 bases in the middle. The germline CDR1 and CDR2 sequences are SGHNT and YENEEA. For the CDR3, the DNA is TGTGCCAGCAGCTGGGGCTTCACGTATCAGCCCCAGCATTTT. Amino acid sequence: CASSWGFTYQPQHF.

This clone is a singleton in its sample. This chain uses TRBV5-1 with TRBJ2-5, with 8 bases matching TRBD2. Germline CDR1 SGHRS, CDR2 YFSETQ. The junction had 8 bases not matched to a gene; V was cut back by 2 bases and J by 2 bases. This CDR3 is 16 amino acids long. CDR3 loop: CASSFVTSGGQETQYF. Written as DNA, the CDR3 is TGCGCCAGCAGCTTCGTCACTAGCGGCGGTCAAGAGACCCAGTACTTC.

The J gene is TRBJ1-4, the V gene TRBV2, with D maybe TRBD1 (6 bases). V was trimmed by 7 bases and J by 0 bases, leaving 12 bases between them. From germline, CDR1 is SNHLY and CDR2 FYNNEI. This CDR3 is built from 15 residues. CDR3 nucleotide sequence: TGTGCCAGCATCAAGGGGGTAGCAACTAATGAAAAACTGTTTTTT. Protein product: CASIKGVATNEKLFF.

The chain uses TRBV6-5 and TRBJ1-5; TRBD1 agrees at 10 bases. The CDR3 totals 15 residues. V lost 6 bases to trimming and J lost 6 bases; unmatched junction nucleotides: 8. CDR1 and CDR2 (germline): MNHEY, SVGAGI. Here the CDR3 reads CASRSGTGASQPQHF. Here the CDR3 DNA reads TGTGCCAGCAGATCCGGGACAGGGGCAAGTCAGCCCCAGCATTTT.

As concerns this clone: Additional DNA sequences in this sample encode the identical CDR3. The chain employs TRBV6-5 and TRBJ1-1; 8 nucleotides match TRBD1. This CDR3 is 14 amino acids long. The J segment lost 2 bases and the V segment lost 8 bases, leaving 7 bases of the junction unmatched. Germline V gives CDR1 MNHEY, CDR2 SVGAGI. CDR3 sequence: CASRLDRANTEAFF. Here the CDR3 DNA reads TGTGCCAGCCGATTGGACAGGGCTAACACTGAAGCTTTCTTT.

CDR3 sequence: CASSEPQGNTGELFF. CDR3 nucleotide sequence: TGCGCCAGCAGTGAGCCTCAGGGAAACACCGGGGAGCTGTTTTTT. This chain links TRBV10-2 with TRBJ2-2; D might be TRBD1 (5 bases). This CDR3 has 15 amino acids. Germline assignment: CDR1 WSHSY and CDR2 SAAADI. V lost 2 bases and J 2 bases, leaving 9 bases between the germline ends.

This rearrangement joins TRBV5-1 to TRBJ2-5; perhaps TRBD2 as D (6 bases). The CDR3 consists of 16 residues. Trimming left V 1 base short and J 2 bases short, with 15 bases between. Germline loops: CDR1 SGHRS, CDR2 YFSETQ. CDR3 DNA sequence: TGCGCCAGCAGCTTGACGGAGGGTGGAGCTCAAGAGACCCAGTACTTC. It translates to CASSLTEGGAQETQYF. The full variable domain, with the rest looked up from reference TRBV5-1 and TRBJ2-5, is KAGVTQTPRYLIKTRGQQVTLSCSPISGHRSVSWYQQTPGQGLQFLFEYFSETQRNKGNFPGRFSGRQFSNSRSEMNVSTLELGDSALYLCASSLTEGGAQETQYFGPGTRLLVL.

The CDR3 protein is CASGRPGREAFF. Written as DNA, the CDR3 is TGTGCCAGCGGGCGTCCAGGGCGCGAAGCTTTCTTT. The chain is built from TRBV7-9 and TRBJ1-1, with a possible D match to TRBD1 (5 bases). V was pared by 8 bases and J by 8 bases, with 15 bases between. This CDR3 spans 12 amino acids. Germline V lookup: CDR1 SEHNR, CDR2 FQNEAQ (reference sequence).

The gene calls are TRBV2 and TRBJ2-7; D is unresolved. With 7 bases removed from V and 0 bases from J, the gap between germline ends came to 19 bases. This CDR3 is built from 16 residues. CDR1 and CDR2 (germline): SNHLY, FYNNEI. CDR3 sequence reads: CASTQAHSSLSYEQYF. CDR3 bases: TGTGCCAGCACCCAAGCCCACAGCTCCCTCTCCTACGAGCAGTACTTC.

The rearrangement links TRBV2 to TRBJ1-2, with D unresolved. CDR1 SNHLY and CDR2 FYNNEI come from the germline V gene. This CDR3 contains 13 residues. V lost 2 bases to trimming and J lost 8 bases, with 12 bases between them. CDR3 protein: CASSESGLSGYTF. CDR3 nucleotides: TGTGCCAGCAGTGAATCGGGGTTAAGCGGCTACACCTTC. The variable domain in full, with the rest retrieved from reference TRBV2 and TRBJ1-2, is EPEVTQTPSHQVTQMGQEVILRCVPISNHLYFYWYRQILGQKVEFLVSFYNNEISEKSEIFDDQFSVERPDGSNFTLKIRSTKLEDSAMYFCASSESGLSGYTFGSGTRLTVV.

This clone has just one count. This chain links TRBV7-9 with TRBJ2-1; D gene unclear. Germline CDR1 and CDR2: SEHNR and FQNEAQ (reference sequence). V lost 5 bases to trimming and J lost 2 bases, with 16 bases between them. The CDR3 consists of 16 residues. DNA for the CDR3: TGTGCCAGCAGCCCGTCCCACCGCGGCGCCTACAATGAGCAGTTCTTC. Its translation is CASSPSHRGAYNEQFF.

The rearrangement uses TRBV21-1 and TRBJ2-5; whether TRBD1, the table's D call, matches the DNA was not checked. TRBV21-1 is marked as a pseudogene. CDR3 length: 16 amino acids. CDR3 loop: CASRWGDRRRGETQYF. CDR3 sequence (DNA): TGTGCCAGCAGATGGGGGGACAGGAGGAGGGGAGAGACCCAGTACTTC.

This clone was found once. This chain uses TRBV9 with TRBJ2-7; the match to TRBD2 covers 10 bases. J lost 7 bases, V lost 0 bases, and 13 bases had no gene match. Germline V gene data show CDR1 as SGDLS and CDR2 as YYNGEE. CDR3 size: 17 residues. The CDR3 spells CASSVALAGDNQGEQYF. In DNA form, the CDR3 reads TGTGCCAGCAGCGTAGCCCTAGCGGGGGACAACCAGGGGGAGCAGTACTTC.

The DNA for the CDR3 is TGTGCCAGCAGCCCCGGACTAGCGGACAACTCCTACGAGCAGTACTTC. This codes for CASSPGLADNSYEQYF. The rearrangement links TRBV5-6 to TRBJ2-7; 10 bases map to TRBD2. Germline CDR1 SGHDT, CDR2 YYEEEE. The CDR3 contains 16 residues. V lost 4 bases to trimming and J lost 0 bases; unmatched junction nucleotides: 7. Full variable domain (rest looked up from reference TRBV5-6 and TRBJ2-7): DAGVTQSPTHLIKTRGQQVTLRCSPKSGHDTVSWYQQALGQGPQFIFQYYEEEERQRGNFPDRFSGHQFPNYSSELNVNALLLGDSALYLCASSPGLADNSYEQYFGPGTRLTVT.

This sequence joins TRBV7-9 and TRBJ1-1; 7 bases are a match to TRBD1. This CDR3 has 15 amino acids. CDR1 is SEHNR and CDR2 is FQNEAQ in the germline V gene (reference sequence). The V segment lost 6 bases and the J segment 3 bases; nucleotides outside the gene matches: 10. The CDR3, as DNA: TGTGCCAGCAGAAACGACAGGGCTGGGGACACTGAAGCTTTCTTT. Translating it yields CASRNDRAGDTEAFF.

The chain combines TRBV11-2 with TRBJ2-1; the match to TRBD2 covers 8 bases. This CDR3 spans 15 amino acids. After removal of 5 bases from V and 3 bases from J, the junction contained 6 bases not matched to a gene. CDR1 is SGHAT and CDR2 is FQNNGV in the germline V gene. The CDR3 nucleotides are TGTGCCAGCAGCCCAAGCGGGGGTCTCTACAATGAGCAGTTCTTC. Translation gives CASSPSGGLYNEQFF.

For the CDR3, the DNA is TGTGCCAGTAGAAATCCAGGGGTGGTTTCAGATACGCAGTATTTT. Protein product: CASRNPGVVSDTQYF. The chain has TRBV19 and TRBJ2-3; perhaps TRBD1 as D (6 bases). This CDR3 is 15 amino acids long. Deletions cut 6 bases from V and 4 bases from J, with 17 bases between. Germline lookup yields CDR1 LNHDA and CDR2 SQIVND (reference sequence).

The chain uses TRBV24-1 and TRBJ2-1; D possibly corresponds to TRBD2 (6 bases). Germline values: CDR1 KGHDR, CDR2 SFDVKD. V lost 2 bases and J lost 15, with 10 bases in between. The CDR3 loop spans 11 amino acids. CDR3 sequence (DNA): TGTGCCACCAGTGATTGGGGGGAGTGGTTCTTC. This sequence encodes CATSDWGEWFF.

A word on this clone: Other DNA sequences from this sample encode an identical CDR3 as well. The chain carries TRBV12-3 or TRBV12-4 and TRBJ1-2; D call uncertain. The CDR3 has 12 residues. Trimming shortened V by 3 bases and J by 4 bases, and 6 bases separated the two germline ends. Written as DNA, the CDR3 is TGTGCCAGCAGTTTGCGGGGCTATGGCTACACCTTC. This codes for CASSLRGYGYTF.

The count of this clone is one. V and J are TRBV2 and TRBJ2-2; 11 bases line up with TRBD2. The germline CDR1 and CDR2 sequences are SNHLY and FYNNEI. The CDR3 is 14 residues long. The J segment lost 5 bases and the V segment lost 4 bases, leaving 0 bases of the junction unmatched. The CDR3 DNA sequence: TGTGCCAGCAGTGGACTAGCGGGAACCGGGGAGCTGTTTTTT. This codes for CASSGLAGTGELFF. Complete variable domain (other parts from reference TRBV2 and TRBJ2-2): EPEVTQTPSHQVTQMGQEVILRCVPISNHLYFYWYRQILGQKVEFLVSFYNNEISEKSEIFDDQFSVERPDGSNFTLKIRSTKLEDSAMYFCASSGLAGTGELFFGEGSRLTVL.